This T cell receptor (beta chain) was retrieved from a study of tumor and adjacent non-tumor tissue in lung cancer. CDR1 SGHDN and CDR2 FVKESK come from the germline V gene. This CDR3 is 19 amino acids long. Comment on this clonotype: At one end the junction does not follow the germline gene, possibly because of a read error.

Three rounds of nested PCR, following a modified ARM-PCR protocol, produced the TCRbeta library. TCRdb recomputed calls from the multiplex PCR reads with MiXCR, one row per CDR3 protein. This sample has around 120,000 distinct CDR3 sequences, with about 66% found just once. This sample's RNA came from whole unsorted tissue. The specimen sequenced was lung tumor tissue. V and J are TRBV14 and TRBJ2-1, with D perhaps TRBD1 (7 bases). This clonotype originated in a man aged 30 to 45 with non-small cell lung cancer. CDR3 DNA sequence: TGTGCCAGCTGCCAAACCGGCGGAGAACAGGGGAGGTTGACGTATGAGCAGTTCTTC. This codes for CASCQTGGEQGRLTYEQFF.